This T cell receptor beta chain was obtained from a study of blood T cell repertoires in COVID-19 (dated by TCRdb to between 2020 and 2021). Regarding the complete study: Samples covering the acute and convalescent phases of COVID-19 were provided by collaborators in the United States, Italy and Spain. The repertoires were released in a freely available public database intended as a resource for research on the immune response to SARS-CoV-2. Samples were obtained from the ongoing ImmuneRACE study (first 160 participants) and from about 1,300 subjects provided by 6 global collaborators. HLA class I and class II types, where available, came from metadata supplied by the sample provider rather than from assay-based typing. Deeply sampled blood TCRbeta repertoires from subjects exposed to, actively infected with, or recovered from COVID-19 were included in the dataset. The prospective study material was composed of cDNA or gDNA derived from T cells, B-cell-depleted T cells, or PBMCs. Sample metadata almost always included a de-identified subject ID, COVID-19 status, age in years and sex.

Summary of the overall study and its limitations: The quantity of clinical and demographic metadata differed by source and by participant and was supplied without curation.

CDR1 is given as MNHEY and CDR2 as SVGAGI, both from the germline V gene. From the cysteine up to the phenylalanine, the CDR3 has a length of 14 residues. Only the CDR3 DNA is retained, 42 bases long and in frame from the first base. Deletion took 0 bases off V and 1 base off J, with a span of 7 bases between the germline ends. TCRbeta CDR3 regions were amplified from genomic DNA by means of the immunoSEQ Assay, a bias-controlled multiplex PCR. In the original analysis: Nucleated cell counts per sample were estimated from amplification of reference gene primers within the assay. To quantify the absolute abundance of each unique TCRbeta CDR3 rearrangement, sequence reads were collapsed and filtered. For each sample, productive Simpson clonality was calculated by taking the square root of Simpson's diversity index across productive rearrangements. Sourced from immuneACCESS, this table was stored by TCRdb with only in-frame sequences that have V and J called. A share of the clones is absent; for the studies checked, an unresolved V gene accounts for under half, and the remainder has no known explanation. The DNA was the basis for D and trimming; V, J and clone size are from that table. The sample table records 200,000 to 300,000 clones; 80% to 95% of these occur just once. The ten largest account for over 0.8% of the sample.

In Seattle, one collaborating source enrolled patients while the infection was active and tracked those patients longitudinally over the course of disease. The collaborating institutions used their own protocols to collect whole blood in K2EDTA tubes. For TCRbeta analysis, collaborators shipped samples as frozen whole blood, isolated PBMCs, or DNA extracted from either of those sample types. Points on this clone: No antigen is known for it. No much larger clone is present one base from it, and per-base qualities are unavailable.

Material for sequencing was peripheral blood. The sequence is built from TRBV6-5 and TRBJ2-7; the D region possibly corresponds to TRBD2 (5 bases align). This receptor was taken from a man younger than 40 with COVID-19, enrolled during active disease. The DNA reads TGTGCCAGCAGTTACTCCGGGGATTCCTACGAGCAGTACTTC. Its amino acids are CASSYSGDSYEQYF.